This TCR beta chain came from a study of blood T cell repertoires in COVID-19. Across the whole study: The United States, Italy and Spain were the sources of the acute and convalescent COVID-19 samples.

The V end was cut by 3 bases, the J end by 1 base, with 12 bases between. The V gene's germline CDR1 is MNHEY and CDR2 SMNVEV (reference sequence). The CDR3 loop spans 16 amino acids. How the authors handled the data: Reference gene primer amplification gave estimated nucleated cell counts. Measured with immunoSEQ multiplex PCR; TCRdb has only the in-frame clones, and not every one. V and J calls and clone size come straight from that table; D and trimming were deduced from the DNA. The data show more than 150,000 clones, about four fifths seen once. This clone was picked up one time. The sequence came from a man between 60 and 75 years old with acute or convalescent COVID-19. The chain recombines TRBV27 with TRBJ2-2; perhaps TRBD1 as D (5 bases). The sequenced material came from peripheral blood. The CDR3 loop is CASSFYRTRNTGELFF. The CDR3 bases are TGTGCCAGCAGTTTTTACAGGACGAGGAACACCGGGGAGCTGTTTTTT.